This TCR beta chain comes out of a study of low-dose radiotherapy and immunotherapy resistance in tumors. Alpha- and beta-chain coverage of first-strand cDNA came from TRAV- and TRBV-specific primers. The authors ran around 19 PCR cycles to amplify TCRs with a constant-region primer and V-primer adapter. TCRdb ran MiXCR on the reads and lists one entry per CDR3 protein. The sample includes 6,500 to 8,500 distinct CDR3 sequences, around 53% of them seen just once. This clonotype was found a few times. V shed 5 bases and J shed 6 bases, with 11 bases lying between them. There are 12 residues in the CDR3. Germline-derived CDR1 and CDR2 are LGHDT and YNNKEL (reference sequence).

The TCR sequence derives from a human donor with advanced metastatic prostate, ovarian, gallbladder or colorectal cancer (not recorded which). This table probably holds off-target reads from a library built for another chain. The V gene is TRBV3-1, the J gene TRBJ2-7; D call uncertain. CDR3 in DNA: TGTGCCAGCAGCAACTCATACTCCGAGCAGTACTTC. Protein: CASSNSYSEQYF.